Given below is one TCR beta chain in context. This clonotype was detected a few times. Its binding antigen is unknown. The record has no base qualities; no much larger clone is one base away. Sample time point, as interpreted from the label and publication: blood at routine non-recurrence follow-up after resection. TCR sequencing used whole RNA extracted from tumor and nontumor lung tissue, or from cryopreserved PBMC samples, without cell sorting. A patient was chosen for TCR sequencing only when enough RNA was available from at least two tumor regions. The sample originates from a study of spatial heterogeneity in lung cancer (dated by TCRdb to between 2018 and 2021). In terms of the full investigation: The donors were 60 to 80 patients from the lung TRACERx cohort who had early-stage, untreated non-small cell lung cancer. Follow-up PBMC samples were sequenced whenever the samples were available, and the median time to follow-up was roughly two years after resection. More beta-chain than alpha-chain transcripts were consistently detected, likely reflecting higher beta-chain transcript abundance. In the raw uncorrected reads, each unique combination of TCR and UMI appeared more than ten times on average. In non-small cell lung cancer, the study quantitatively compared TCR alpha and beta repertoires across several tumor regions, matched nontumor lung, and blood. TCR repertoire features were related to nonsynonymous mutation counts determined by whole-exome sequencing of tumor tissue. Both alpha and beta chains were TCR-sequenced in approximately 200 tumor regions, under 70 matched nontumor lung samples and roughly 50 PBMC samples obtained at surgery.

Preparation of the library involved 5' RACE. Sequenced using a NextSeq 500. To allow correction of PCR and sequencing errors, the TCR library protocol tagged every TCR cDNA molecule with a unique molecular identifier. The source study handled its data this way. TCR identification, UMI-based error correction and CDR3 extraction were all carried out with Decombinator tools. TCRs above a frequency of 2 per 1,000, corresponding to the top 1% of the tumor frequency distribution, were defined as expanded. Renyi diversity was computed with the R vegan package after each repertoire had been subsampled 100 times to 5,000 TCRs. CDR3 similarity networks were built from amino acid triplet string-kernel similarity, with CDR3s being connected when pairwise similarity was above 0.82. TCRdb reran the public reads through fastp at Q25 and MiXCR, keeping productive beta chains. Records with the same CDR3 protein are collapsed into one entry carrying the most frequent genes and DNA. TCRdb assigned the V and J calls; the authors' analysis was not used. This sample gives about 19,000 distinct CDR3 sequences in total; approximately 9.1% of them show up just once. The ten largest clones add up to 36% of the sample.

Here is what the overall study found, with its caveats: Comparisons of baseline and follow-up blood repertoires included only around 15 patients. Ubiquitous expanded tumor TCRs were found in blood more often at tumor resection than at routine follow-up. Confirming at a functional level the hypothesis that regional TCRs recognize regional mutations was considered to require additional single-cell paired TCR alpha and beta sequencing.

The germline V gene supplies CDR1 SGHTA and CDR2 FQGNSA. Including cysteine and phenylalanine, the CDR3 has 16 amino acids. Kept here is only the CDR3 DNA, which spans 48 bases and is read in frame from base 1. V drops 2 bases and J drops 5 bases, leaving 15 bases in between. The sequence joins TRBV7-2 to TRBJ2-2, and possibly TRBD1, on 6 matching bases. The sequenced sample was PBMCs, obtained at follow-up. This receptor was taken from a female donor with early-stage non-small cell lung cancer. The DNA sequence is TGTGCCAGCAGCTTACGGGACACGAGGACGACCGGGGAGCTGTTTTTT. This translates into CASSLRDTRTTGELFF. This CDR3, with the reference TRBV7-2 and TRBJ2-2 proteins standing in past its ends, gives the full variable domain GAGVSQSPSNKVTEKGKDVELRCDPISGHTALYWYRQSLGQGLEFLIYFQGNSAPDKSGLPSDRFSAERTGGSVSTLTIQRTQQEDSAVYLCASSLRDTRTTGELFFGEGSRLTVL.